Each of the 29 T cell receptor beta chains below was sequenced from the same sample in a study of T cell repertoires in cytomegalovirus infection. Their target antigens are unknown. TCRdb called the reads again in MiXCR, with one record for every CDR3 protein. The sample has about half a million distinct CDR3 sequences, 25% to 35% seen once; the top ten hold 15% to 20%. The source was cultured PBMCs, collected from culture after CMV antigen stimulation. These receptor sequences come from a human donor in good health (CMV status not recorded). Some clones in this sample may be carry-over from other donors' samples.

The V and J genes are TRBV7-6 and TRBJ2-2, with no clear D. This CDR3 is built from 14 residues. V lost 5 bases and J 7 bases, leaving 14 bases between the germline ends. The germline V gene encodes CDR1 SGHVS and CDR2 FNYEAQ. CDR3 amino acids: CASSPEVEGGELFF. The CDR3 nucleotides are TGTGCCAGCAGCCCGGAAGTGGAAGGCGGGGAGCTGTTTTTT.

This clonotype was found once. The chain employs TRBV7-6 and TRBJ2-6, with D hard to call. Germline loops: CDR1 SGHVS, CDR2 FNYEAQ. Trimming pared 5 bases from V and 2 bases from J, leaving 10 bases between. The CDR3 runs to 15 residues. The CDR3 spells CASSPKNPGANVLTF. CDR3 nucleotide sequence: TGTGCCAGCAGCCCAAAGAACCCTGGGGCCAACGTCCTGACTTTC.

This chain connects TRBV6-5 to TRBJ2-3, with D hard to call. V dropped 0 bases and J dropped 0 bases, with 10 bases sitting between them. The CDR3 has 16 amino acids. Germline-derived CDR1 and CDR2 are MNHEY and SVGAGI. The CDR3 region is CASSYSGIASTDTQYF. The CDR3 DNA is TGTGCCAGCAGTTACTCGGGGATAGCTAGCACAGATACGCAGTATTTT.

J is TRBJ1-6 and V is TRBV30; D remains unclear. The CDR3 spans 13 residues. The germline CDR1 and CDR2 sequences are GTSNPN and SVGIG (reference sequence). The V end was cut by 4 bases, the J end by 10 bases, with 14 bases between. The CDR3 sequence: CAWTLSSGSPLHF. The CDR3, as DNA: TGTGCCTGGACCCTGTCGTCCGGCTCACCCCTCCACTTT.

This rearrangement joins TRBV5-4 to TRBJ2-1; D call uncertain. The J call may be wrong; the DNA end is better matched by TRBJ2-7. The CDR3 extends over 15 amino acids. The germline V gene has CDR1 SGHNT and CDR2 YYREEE (reference sequence). The CDR3 DNA sequence: TGTGCCAGCAGCTTGGTTGGCGCGTCCTACAATGAGCAGTACTTC. It encodes CASSLVGASYNEQYF.

A few counts support this clonotype. The chain combines TRBV12-3 or TRBV12-4 with TRBJ2-1; no firm D call. CDR3 size: 13 residues. The germline V and J ends were trimmed by 3 bases and 4 bases, with 7 bases remaining between them. The CDR3 region has the DNA TGTGCCAGCAGTTTCTCACATTACAATGAGCAGTTCTTC. It codes for CASSFSHYNEQFF.

This rearrangement joins TRBV7-7 to TRBJ2-2; D ambiguous. This CDR3 region has 13 residues. The germline V gene encodes CDR1 SSHAT and CDR2 FNYEAQ (reference sequence). Trimming removed 2 bases from V and 8 bases from J, with 9 bases in between. The CDR3: CASSLKLRGELFF. The DNA for the CDR3 is TGTGCCAGCAGCTTAAAATTGCGGGGGGAGCTGTTTTTT.

This clonotype was counted only a few times. J is TRBJ1-5 and V is TRBV15, with D tentatively TRBD1 (5 bases). This CDR3 is 14 amino acids long. V was shortened by 5 bases and J by 5 bases, with 13 bases between the two germline ends. The germline gives CDR1 LNHNV, CDR2 YYDKDF (reference sequence). CDR3 loop: CATSYGTGDQPQHF. DNA of the CDR3: TGTGCCACCAGCTATGGGACCGGAGATCAGCCCCAGCATTTT.

The CDR3 bases are TGTGCCAGCGCCAAGGGGTCCCTTACACCCCTCCACTTT. Its protein is CASAKGSLTPLHF. V gene TRBV27 combines with J gene TRBJ1-6, with D tentatively TRBD1 (5 bases). Per germline, CDR1 MNHEY and CDR2 SMNVEV (reference sequence). Trimming removed 8 bases at V and 11 bases at J, with 16 bases between. The CDR3 has 13 residues.

This chain joins TRBV27 and TRBJ2-2, with 14 nucleotides matching TRBD2. Germline V gives CDR1 MNHEY, CDR2 SMNVEV (reference sequence). With V trimmed by 5 bases and J by 3 bases, 5 bases remained unmatched. The CDR3 is made up of 17 amino acids. In nucleotides, the CDR3 is TGTGCCAGCAGTCAGACTAGCGGGAGGGTATACACCGGGGAGCTGTTTTTT. Amino acids: CASSQTSGRVYTGELFF.

This chain links TRBV27 with TRBJ2-3; possibly TRBD1 for D (7 bases). The CDR3 sequence is 16 residues long. CDR1 is MNHEY, CDR2 SMNVEV, per germline (reference sequence). V shed 4 bases and J shed 4 bases, with 18 bases lying between them. The CDR3 loop is CASSSRLVQGADTQYF. CDR3 coding DNA: TGTGCCAGCAGTTCCCGACTAGTTCAGGGGGCAGATACGCAGTATTTT.

V is TRBV6-6 and J is TRBJ2-1; TRBD1 matches 10 bases. Germline CDR1 and CDR2: MNHNY and SVGAGI (reference sequence). J gave up 7 bases and V 4 bases, and 7 bases lay outside the gene matches. The CDR3 spans 15 residues. CDR3 sequence: CASSSRDRGLNEQFF. The CDR3, as DNA: TGTGCCAGCAGTTCCCGGGACAGGGGCTTGAATGAGCAGTTCTTC.

This clonotype has more than one count but fewer than ten. The chain carries TRBV7-9 and TRBJ1-5; D is ambiguous. The CDR3 runs to 14 residues. In germline, CDR1 is SEHNR, CDR2 FQNEAQ (reference sequence). V lost 7 bases to trimming and J lost 2 bases, with 12 bases between them. As DNA, the CDR3 is TGTGCCAGCACCCCGGGCACTGGCAATCAGCCCCAGCATTTT. Translated: CASTPGTGNQPQHF.

This clonotype was recorded a few times. The chain links TRBV6-2 or TRBV6-3 to TRBJ1-2; 10 bases match TRBD1. CDR1 is MNHEY and CDR2 is SVGEGT in the germline V gene. V trimming: 5 bases; J trimming: 4 bases; junction bases outside the gene matches: 10. The CDR3 covers 16 residues. CDR3 in amino acids: CASSKTGQGYRYGYTF. The DNA of the CDR3 is TGTGCCAGCAGTAAGACGGGACAGGGGTATCGCTATGGCTACACCTTC.

The chain links TRBV6-2 or TRBV6-3 to TRBJ2-3; 14 bases agree with TRBD2. The CDR3 is made up of 16 amino acids. After removal of 5 bases from V and 11 bases from J, the junction contained 12 bases not matched to a gene. Germline CDR1 reads MNHEY; CDR2 reads SVGEGT. CDR3 loop: CASSAGTSGSRHMQYF. CDR3 nucleotide sequence: TGTGCCAGCAGTGCAGGGACTAGCGGGAGTCGGCATATGCAGTATTTT.

V gene TRBV28 combines with J gene TRBJ2-7; possibly TRBD1 for D (6 bases). The CDR3 runs to 14 residues. The V and J ends lost 2 bases and 3 bases respectively, with 11 bases between them. Looked up from germline, CDR1 is MDHEN and CDR2 is SYDVKM. The CDR3 DNA follows: TGTGCCAGCAGTTTAACGGCCAGGGGCTACGAGCAGTACGTC. Protein sequence: CASSLTARGYEQYV.

The chain recombines TRBV6-1 with TRBJ2-3, with D perhaps being TRBD1 or TRBD2 (5 bases each). Germline CDR1 reads MNHNS; CDR2 reads SASEGT. The CDR3 has 13 residues. V was shortened by 6 bases and J by 2 bases, with 9 bases between the two germline ends. The CDR3 loop is CASRGTITDTQYF. CDR3 coding DNA: TGTGCCAGCAGAGGGACCATCACAGATACGCAGTATTTT.

A word on this clonotype: This may be a read error, as it is one base from a much larger clone. In this CDR3 the conserved last residue, phenylalanine or tryptophan, is missing, so a read error is likely. The V call is TRBV6-2 or TRBV6-3, the J call TRBJ2-2; 8 nucleotides match TRBD2. Germline loops: CDR1 MNHEY, CDR2 SVGEGT. The CDR3 totals 14 residues. Trimming removed 7 bases from V and 6 bases from J; junction bases left unmatched: 7. The CDR3 DNA reads as TGTGCCAGCATTGAAGCGGGAGTGGCCGGGGAGCTGTTTTCT. This translates into CASIEAGVAGELFS.

This chain connects TRBV25-1 to TRBJ1-6; 7 nucleotides agree with TRBD1. This CDR3 is built from 15 residues. The germline CDR1 and CDR2 sequences are MGHDK and SYGVNS. Trimming at V came to 2 bases and at J to 2 bases, leaving 0 bases not matched to a gene. CDR3 loop: CASSEDRAYNSPLHF. Written as DNA, the CDR3 is TGTGCCAGCAGTGAAGACAGGGCCTATAATTCACCCCTCCACTTT.

Of note for this clonotype: Just one base apart from a much larger clone, this may be a read error. The V call is TRBV7-6, the J call TRBJ1-4, with a tentative D call TRBD1 (6 bases). V was cut by 3 bases and J by 7 bases, with 12 bases left in between. The CDR3 is made up of 14 amino acids. The germline V gene encodes CDR1 SGHVS and CDR2 FNYEAQ. The CDR3 protein is CASSFSGACEKLFF. In nucleotides, the CDR3 is TGTGCCAGCAGCTTTTCGGGGGCGTGTGAAAAACTGTTTTTT.

The rearrangement uses TRBV27 and TRBJ2-3; TRBD2 agrees at 8 bases. V gave up 5 bases and J gave up 0 bases; unmatched junction bases: 7. The germline gives CDR1 MNHEY, CDR2 SMNVEV (reference sequence). This CDR3 comprises 16 residues. The CDR3 region is CASSPGTRTSTDTQYF. In DNA, the CDR3 is TGTGCCAGCAGTCCAGGGACTAGAACTAGCACAGATACGCAGTATTTT.

This clonotype occurred a few times. This rearrangement joins TRBV7-8 to TRBJ2-3; the D is unclear. The CDR3 length is 14 residues. Per the germline V gene, CDR1 is SGHVS and CDR2 is FQNEAQ. V lost 7 bases and J 0 bases, leaving 11 bases between the germline ends. CDR3 in amino acids: CASTPIPSTDTQYF. The CDR3 bases are TGTGCCAGCACCCCCATTCCTAGCACAGATACGCAGTATTTT.

The chain combines TRBV7-9 with TRBJ2-1; no clear D gene. The CDR3 spans 15 residues. Germline lookup yields CDR1 SEHNR and CDR2 FQNEAQ (reference sequence). The V gene lost 9 bases and the J gene lost 4 bases, with 19 bases spanning the gap. CDR3 residues: CARKDAGQVYNEQFF. CDR3 nucleotides: TGTGCCAGGAAAGACGCCGGGCAGGTATACAATGAGCAGTTCTTC.

The sample holds a few counts of this clonotype. The CDR3 reads CASSYSISQGRTYEQYF. CDR3 in DNA: TGTGCCAGCAGTTACTCGATATCGCAGGGGAGGACCTACGAGCAGTACTTC. This sequence joins TRBV6-2 or TRBV6-3 and TRBJ2-7, with D tentatively TRBD1 or TRBD2 (6 bases each). Germline CDR1 is MNHEY and CDR2 is SVGEGT. The V and J ends lost 0 bases and 2 bases respectively, with 17 bases between them. The CDR3 runs 17 residues.

The chain carries TRBV7-4 and TRBJ2-6, with D possibly matching TRBD2 (5 bases). V was trimmed by 5 bases and J by 0 bases, leaving 23 bases between them. CDR3 size: 20 residues. Germline loops: CDR1 SGHVT, CDR2 SQSDAQ. CDR3 in amino acids: CASSLSGRDRVLSGANVLTF. The CDR3 DNA follows: TGTGCCAGCAGCCTCAGTGGTCGGGATAGGGTCCTCTCTGGGGCCAACGTCCTGACTTTC.

The gene calls are TRBV27 and TRBJ1-1, with D perhaps matching TRBD1 (5 bases). Per germline, CDR1 MNHEY and CDR2 SMNVEV (reference sequence). V lost 6 bases, J lost 9 bases, and 11 bases lay in between. The CDR3 has 11 amino acids. The CDR3 region is CASRVAGQAFF. The CDR3 coding sequence is TGTGCCAGCAGGGTGGCGGGGCAAGCTTTCTTT.

A few counts support this clonotype. J is TRBJ2-2 and V is TRBV29-1; D uncertain. The length of the CDR3 is 12 residues. Trimming removed 7 bases from V and 5 bases from J, with 11 bases in between. Germline CDR1 reads SQVTM; CDR2 reads ANQGSEA. Here the CDR3 DNA reads TGCAGCGCCCAGTGGAGTACCGGGGAGCTGTTTTTT. Its protein product is CSAQWSTGELFF.

For this clonotype: This may be a read error, as it is one base from a much larger clone. The chain links TRBV28 to TRBJ1-5, with 7 bases lining up with TRBD1. J lost 0 bases, V lost 6 bases, and 5 bases had no gene match. Per germline, CDR1 MDHEN and CDR2 SYDVKM. The CDR3 runs to 15 residues. Here the CDR3 DNA reads TGTGCCAGCAGCCTCGGGACAGTTAGCAATCAGCCCCAGCATTTT. This codes for CASSLGTVSNQPQHF.

The chain links TRBV7-9 to TRBJ2-1; TRBD2 matches at 8 bases. This CDR3 is built from 15 residues. V was clipped by 5 bases and J by 3 bases; unmatched bases: 6. The germline V gene has CDR1 SEHNR and CDR2 FQNEAQ (reference sequence). CDR3 sequence (DNA): TGTGCCAGCAGCACAGCGGGAGTGGGCTACAATGAGCAGTTCTTC. Protein product: CASSTAGVGYNEQFF.